The TCR beta chain under discussion was sequenced for a study of cytomegalovirus exposure and HLA in healthy donors. Findings and limits, study-wide: Several of the most significant clusters appeared, in a later analysis, to be linked to common viral pathogens. Presence/absence results assume similar sequencing depth per donor, which may not hold. Researchers reported in a later analysis that a missense DCLRE1C variant was tied to TCR beta V- and J-gene trimming. Earlier results showed most TCR beta V segments being productive about 87% or about 30% of the time.

This CDR3 contains 17 residues. V was clipped by 4 bases and J by 7 bases; unmatched bases: 8. Turning to this clone: The target antigen is unknown.

60 Vbeta and 13 Jbeta primers were used in PCR. Assay: immunoSEQ multiplex PCR; the TCRdb copy retains only in-frame clones and omits some. Of 98,000 or so clones listed, roughly 80% are singletons. The TCR comes from a man aged 60 to 75 in good health and CMV-seropositive. Source material: PBMCs. This chain uses TRBV5-3 with TRBJ2-2, with 15 bases aligning to TRBD2. TRBV5-3 is given ORF status, its function remaining uncertain. DNA of the CDR3: TGTGCCAGAAGCACCGGACTAGCGGGGGGGGACAACGGGGAGCTGTTTTTT. It specifies CARSTGLAGGDNGELFF.